Listed below are T cell receptor beta chains from one sample, sequenced in a study of T cells in Graves' hyperthyroidism and ophthalmopathy. TCRdb processed the multiplex PCR reads anew with MiXCR; each CDR3 protein has one entry. The table lists about 720,000 distinct CDR3 sequences, approximately 16% of them singletons. The sample comprised blood. The receptors originated from a man younger than 30 with Graves' hyperthyroidism. The CDR3 runs from the conserved cysteine through the conserved F or W. D genes are given only for firm matches. The listing skips clone size in some rows; elsewhere it reads once, few, many or a size class.

cdr3_aa	cdr3_nt	clone_size	d_call	v_call	j_call
CSAPGLAGIEQFF	TGCAGTGCTCCGGGACTAGCGGGGATTGAGCAGTTCTTC	NA	TRBD2	TRBV20-1	TRBJ2-1
CASSLGESYGYTF	TGTGCCAGCAGCTTAGGGGAGAGCTATGGCTACACCTTC	few	NA	TRBV7-9	TRBJ1-2
CSVEPFSLGYNEQFF	TGCAGCGTTGAACCATTCTCATTAGGCTACAATGAGCAGTTCTTC	few	NA	TRBV29-1	TRBJ2-1
CASSLRGGGNYGYTF	TGTGCCAGCAGCTTAAGAGGGGGGGGTAACTATGGCTACACCTTC	few	NA	TRBV27	TRBJ1-2
CASFREGTDTQHF	TGCGCCAGCTTCCGAGAGGGCACAGATACGCAGCATTTT	once	NA	TRBV28	TRBJ1-5
CASRASAGEYTGELFF	TGTGCCAGCAGGGCATCCGCGGGAGAGTACACCGGGGAGCTGTTTTTT	many	TRBD2	TRBV12-3/TRBV12-4	TRBJ2-2
CASSSRTGYTF	TGTGCCAGCAGTTCGAGGACAGGCTACACCTTC	many	NA	TRBV12-3/TRBV12-4	TRBJ1-2
CASSPGTGRAYYEQYF	TGTGCCAGCAGCCCCGGGACAGGGAGGGCCTACTACGAGCAGTACTTC	NA	TRBD1	TRBV12-3/TRBV12-4	TRBJ2-7
CASSEGRDSPLHF	TGTGCCAGCAGTGAAGGACGGGATTCACCCCTCCACTTT	NA	NA	TRBV2	TRBJ1-6
CASSLLVDEQFF	TGTGCCAGCAGCCTGTTGGTCGATGAGCAGTTCTTC	many	NA	TRBV3-1	TRBJ2-1
CASSTRRVSGANVLTF	TGTGCCAGTAGTACTCGACGCGTCTCTGGGGCCAACGTCCTGACTTTC	NA	NA	TRBV19	TRBJ2-6
CASSEAVTGGYGYTF	TGTGCCAGCAGTGAAGCGGTGACAGGGGGCTATGGCTACACCTTC	many	TRBD1	TRBV2	TRBJ1-2
CASSPDSSGQPQHF	TGTGCCAGCAGCCCGGACAGTAGCGGCCAGCCCCAGCATTTT	NA	NA	TRBV3-1	TRBJ1-5
CASSQGAGSKNIQYF	TGTGCCAGCAGCCAAGGGGCAGGGTCCAAAAACATTCAGTACTTC	NA	NA	TRBV3-1	TRBJ2-4
CASSSTSGRSYNEQFF	TGCGCCAGCAGTTCGACTAGCGGGAGGTCCTACAATGAGCAGTTCTTC	NA	TRBD2	TRBV5-1	TRBJ2-1
CASSQTSGSGDTQYF	TGTGCCAGCTCACAAACTAGCGGGAGTGGAGATACGCAGTATTTT	many	TRBD2	TRBV18	TRBJ2-3
CATSRDKKDYGYTF	TGTGCCACCAGCAGAGATAAGAAGGACTATGGCTACACCTTC	NA	NA	TRBV15	TRBJ1-2
CASSYSGRADYEQYF	TGTGCCAGCAGCTATAGCGGGAGGGCCGACTACGAGCAGTACTTC	NA	TRBD2	TRBV7-9	TRBJ2-7
CASSLLRGVNEQFF	TGTGCCAGCAGTCTCTTACGGGGGGTCAATGAGCAGTTCTTC	NA	TRBD2	TRBV27	TRBJ2-1
CASTSSVETQYF	TGTGCCAGCACCTCCTCGGTAGAGACCCAGTACTTC	many	NA	TRBV11-2	TRBJ2-5
CASTHRLAGGPGELFF	TGTGCCAGCACCCATCGACTAGCGGGAGGGCCCGGGGAGCTGTTTTTT	NA	TRBD2	TRBV7-2	TRBJ2-2
CASSLRLEYYEQYF	TGTGCCAGCAGCTTAAGACTGGAGTACTACGAGCAGTACTTC	many	NA	TRBV5-5	TRBJ2-7
CSARLGEGGRVDKNIQYF	TGCAGTGCTAGATTGGGAGAGGGGGGGAGGGTTGACAAAAACATTCAGTACTTC	few	NA	TRBV20-1	TRBJ2-4
CASSPGRADTGELFF	TGTGCCAGCTCACCTGGACGGGCTGACACCGGGGAGCTGTTTTTT	many	NA	TRBV18	TRBJ2-2
CASSLPGEAKNIQHF	TGTGCCAGCAGCTTGCCAGGAGAAGCCAAAAACATTCAGCACTTC	NA	NA	TRBV5-4	TRBJ2-4
CASSLQGVLYNEQFF	TGTGCCAGCAGCCTACAGGGGGTTCTTTACAATGAGCAGTTCTTC	few	TRBD1	TRBV11-2	TRBJ2-1
CASSRKTTSGSETQYF	TGCGCCAGCAGCCGCAAAACAACTAGCGGGAGTGAGACCCAGTACTTC	NA	TRBD2	TRBV5-1	TRBJ2-5
CASSPLAGTSTDTQYF	TGTGCCAGCTCACCCCTAGCGGGGACTAGCACAGATACGCAGTATTTT	few	TRBD2	TRBV18	TRBJ2-3
CSARVETQYF	TGCAGTGCTAGAGTCGAGACCCAGTACTTC	few	NA	TRBV20-1	TRBJ2-5
CASSQDLREQFF	TGCGCCAGCAGCCAAGATTTGCGTGAGCAGTTCTTC	many	NA	TRBV4-1	TRBJ2-1
CASSVSIAGVDTQYF	TGCGCCAGCAGCGTTAGCATAGCGGGAGTGGATACGCAGTATTTT	few	TRBD2	TRBV4-3	TRBJ2-3
CASSLGASWTSGYNEQFF	TGTGCCAGCAGCTTAGGAGCTTCGTGGACTAGCGGCTACAATGAGCAGTTCTTC	NA	TRBD2	TRBV11-3	TRBJ2-1
CASSYSGIAGSSYNEQFF	TGTGCCAGCAGTTACTCGGGAATAGCGGGGAGCTCCTACAATGAGCAGTTCTTC	NA	TRBD2	TRBV6-2/TRBV6-3	TRBJ2-1
CASSTRQGGYMNTEAFF	TGCGCCAGCAGCACCCGACAGGGGGGTTACATGAACACTGAAGCTTTCTTT	few	TRBD1	TRBV5-1	TRBJ1-1
CATGLTNTGELFF	TGTGCCACTGGACTAACGAACACCGGGGAGCTGTTTTTT	few	NA	TRBV10-3	TRBJ2-2
CASSPKFRDRGVHEQYF	TGTGCCAGCAGCCCGAAATTCCGGGACAGGGGTGTCCACGAGCAGTACTTC	many	TRBD1	TRBV7-9	TRBJ2-7
CATSRTSYRAGANVLTF	TGTGCCACCAGCAGAACTTCATACAGGGCTGGGGCCAACGTCCTGACTTTC	few	NA	TRBV15	TRBJ2-6
CASSVGLADDYEQYF	TGTGCCAGCAGCGTGGGACTAGCGGACGACTACGAGCAGTACTTC	NA	TRBD2	TRBV7-9	TRBJ2-7
CSASPHSGDQETQYF	TGCAGTGCTAGTCCTCACTCGGGGGACCAAGAGACCCAGTACTTC	NA	NA	TRBV20-1	TRBJ2-5
CASSPPGSTEAFF	TGTGCCAGCTCACCGCCAGGGTCCACTGAAGCTTTCTTT	many	NA	TRBV18	TRBJ1-1
CASSPTSGNKNEQFF	TGTGCCAGCAGCCCGACTAGCGGGAATAAGAATGAGCAGTTCTTC	many	TRBD2	TRBV7-9	TRBJ2-1
CASRETSGSGDTQYF	TGTGCCTCCAGGGAGACTAGCGGGAGTGGGGATACGCAGTATTTT	many	TRBD2	TRBV10-3	TRBJ2-3
CASSLAGSGSSDTQYF	TGTGCCAGCAGCTTAGCGGGTAGCGGGAGCTCAGATACGCAGTATTTT	many	TRBD2	TRBV7-2	TRBJ2-3
CASSAVGRQPQHF	TGTGCCAGCAGTGCGGTGGGGAGGCAGCCCCAGCATTTT	many	NA	TRBV2	TRBJ1-5
CSAAIGQDYTDTQYF	TGCAGTGCAGCCATCGGACAGGATTACACAGATACGCAGTATTTT	few	TRBD1	TRBV20-1	TRBJ2-3
CSARVWAPGTGYEQYF	TGCAGTGCTAGAGTATGGGCCCCAGGGACCGGCTACGAGCAGTACTTC	few	NA	TRBV20-1	TRBJ2-7
CSARREGRGGEQFF	TGCAGTGCTAGGCGGGAGGGCCGGGGTGGTGAGCAGTTCTTC	NA	TRBD2	TRBV20-1	TRBJ2-1
CASSQRDSYYTYGYTF	TGTGCCAGCAGCCAAAGGGACAGCTATTATACCTATGGCTACACCTTC	few	TRBD1	TRBV3-1	TRBJ1-2
CASSLALVADEQFF	TGTGCCAGCAGCTTAGCGCTGGTAGCGGATGAGCAGTTCTTC	NA	NA	TRBV7-9	TRBJ2-1
CAISEPTSGTNYEQYF	TGTGCCATCAGTGAGCCTACTAGCGGGACAAACTACGAGCAGTACTTC	many	TRBD2	TRBV10-3	TRBJ2-7